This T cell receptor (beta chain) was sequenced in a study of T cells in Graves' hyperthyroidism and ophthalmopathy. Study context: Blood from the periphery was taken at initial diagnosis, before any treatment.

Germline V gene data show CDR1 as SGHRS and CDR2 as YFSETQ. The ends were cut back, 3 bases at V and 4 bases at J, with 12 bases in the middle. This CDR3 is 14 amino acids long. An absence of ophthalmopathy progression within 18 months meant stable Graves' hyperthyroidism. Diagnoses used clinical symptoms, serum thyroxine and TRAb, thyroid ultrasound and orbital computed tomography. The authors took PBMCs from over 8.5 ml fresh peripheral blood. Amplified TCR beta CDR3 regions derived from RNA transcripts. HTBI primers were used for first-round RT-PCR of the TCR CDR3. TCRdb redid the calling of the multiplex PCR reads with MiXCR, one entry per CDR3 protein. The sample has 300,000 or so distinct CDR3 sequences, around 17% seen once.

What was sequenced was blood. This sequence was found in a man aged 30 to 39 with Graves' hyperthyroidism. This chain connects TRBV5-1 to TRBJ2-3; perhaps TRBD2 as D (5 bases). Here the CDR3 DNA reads TGCGCCAGCAGCTCACCCCGGGGTTCAGATACGCAGTATTTT. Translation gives CASSSPRGSDTQYF.